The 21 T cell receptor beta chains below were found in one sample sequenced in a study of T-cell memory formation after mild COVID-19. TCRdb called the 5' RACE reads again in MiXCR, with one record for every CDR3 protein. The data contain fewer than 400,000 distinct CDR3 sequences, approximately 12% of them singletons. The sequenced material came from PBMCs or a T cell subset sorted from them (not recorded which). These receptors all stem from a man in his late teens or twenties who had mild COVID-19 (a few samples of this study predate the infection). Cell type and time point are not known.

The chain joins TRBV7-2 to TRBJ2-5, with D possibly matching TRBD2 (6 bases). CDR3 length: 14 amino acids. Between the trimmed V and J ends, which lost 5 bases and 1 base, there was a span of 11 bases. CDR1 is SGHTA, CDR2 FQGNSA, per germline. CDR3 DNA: TGTGCCAGCAGCCTTATGGGGGGCCAAGAGACCCAGTACTTC. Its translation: CASSLMGGQETQYF.

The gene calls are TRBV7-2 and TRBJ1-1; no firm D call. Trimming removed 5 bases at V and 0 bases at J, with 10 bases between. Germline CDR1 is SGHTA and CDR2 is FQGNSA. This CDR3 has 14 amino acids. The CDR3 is CASSALSLNTEAFF. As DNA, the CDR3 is TGTGCCAGCAGCGCGTTGAGTCTGAACACTGAAGCTTTCTTT.

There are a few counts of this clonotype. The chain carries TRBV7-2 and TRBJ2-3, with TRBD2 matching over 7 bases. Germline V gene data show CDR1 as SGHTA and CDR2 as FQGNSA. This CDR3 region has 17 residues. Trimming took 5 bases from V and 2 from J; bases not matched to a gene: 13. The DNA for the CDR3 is TGTGCCAGCAGCCCCCTAGGATTGGGGGGGGACACAGATACGCAGTATTTT. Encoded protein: CASSPLGLGGDTDTQYF.

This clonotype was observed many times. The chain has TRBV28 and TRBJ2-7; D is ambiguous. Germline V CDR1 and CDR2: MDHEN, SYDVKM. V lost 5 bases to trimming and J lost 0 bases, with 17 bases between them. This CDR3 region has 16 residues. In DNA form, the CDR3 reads TGTGCCAGCAGTCCAATAGGACCGAAACGCTCCTACGAGCAGTACGTC. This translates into CASSPIGPKRSYEQYV.

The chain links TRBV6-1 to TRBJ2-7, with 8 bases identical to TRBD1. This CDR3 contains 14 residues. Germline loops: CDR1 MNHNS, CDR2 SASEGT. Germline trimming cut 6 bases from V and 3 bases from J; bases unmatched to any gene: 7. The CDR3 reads CASRVGQGLYEQYV. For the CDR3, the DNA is TGTGCCAGCAGAGTCGGACAGGGTCTCTACGAGCAGTACGTC.

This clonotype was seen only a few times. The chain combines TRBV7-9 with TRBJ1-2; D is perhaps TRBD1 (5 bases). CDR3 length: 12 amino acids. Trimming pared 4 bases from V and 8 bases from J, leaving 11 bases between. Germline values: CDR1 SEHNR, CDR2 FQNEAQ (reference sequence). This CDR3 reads CASSSGLWGYTF. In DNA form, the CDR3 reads TGTGCCAGCAGCTCGGGACTTTGGGGCTACACCTTC.

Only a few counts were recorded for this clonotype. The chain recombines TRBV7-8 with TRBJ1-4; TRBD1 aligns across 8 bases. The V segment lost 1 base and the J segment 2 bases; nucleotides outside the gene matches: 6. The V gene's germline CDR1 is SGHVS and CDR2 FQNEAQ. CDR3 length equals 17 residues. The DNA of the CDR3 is TGTGCCAGCAGCTTAGTCAGGGGGCGGTCGACTAATGAAAAACTGTTTTTT. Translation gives CASSLVRGRSTNEKLFF.

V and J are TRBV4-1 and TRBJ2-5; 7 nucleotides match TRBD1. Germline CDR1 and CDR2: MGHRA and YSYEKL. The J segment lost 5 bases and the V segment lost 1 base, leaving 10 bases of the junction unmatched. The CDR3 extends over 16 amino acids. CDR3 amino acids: CASSQAVTGRRETQYF. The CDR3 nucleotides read TGCGCCAGCAGCCAAGCTGTGACAGGGCGGCGGGAGACCCAGTACTTC.

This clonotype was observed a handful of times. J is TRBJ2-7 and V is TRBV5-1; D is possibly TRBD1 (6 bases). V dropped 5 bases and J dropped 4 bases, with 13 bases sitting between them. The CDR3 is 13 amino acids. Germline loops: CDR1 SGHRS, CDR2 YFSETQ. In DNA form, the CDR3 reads TGCGCCAGCAGTCCGAAACAGGGTTACGAGCAGTACTTC. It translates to CASSPKQGYEQYF.

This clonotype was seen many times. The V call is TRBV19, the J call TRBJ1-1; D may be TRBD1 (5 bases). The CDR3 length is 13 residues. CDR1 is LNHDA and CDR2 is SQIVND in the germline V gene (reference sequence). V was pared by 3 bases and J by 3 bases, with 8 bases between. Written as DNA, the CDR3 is TGTGCCAGTAGTATTGGGGCAGACACTGAAGCTTTCTTT. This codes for CASSIGADTEAFF.

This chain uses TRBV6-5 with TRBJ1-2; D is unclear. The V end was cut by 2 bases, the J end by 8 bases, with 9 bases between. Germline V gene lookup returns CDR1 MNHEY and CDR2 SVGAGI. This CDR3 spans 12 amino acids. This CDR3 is CASSYGGRGYTF. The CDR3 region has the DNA TGTGCCAGCAGTTACGGCGGGCGAGGCTACACCTTC.

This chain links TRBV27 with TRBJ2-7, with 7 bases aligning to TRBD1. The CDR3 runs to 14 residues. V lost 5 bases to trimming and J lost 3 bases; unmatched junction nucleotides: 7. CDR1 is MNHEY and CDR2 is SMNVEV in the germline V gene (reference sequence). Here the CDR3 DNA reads TGTGCCAGCAGTCCCCGGGACAGCTTCTACGAGCAGTACTTC. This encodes CASSPRDSFYEQYF.

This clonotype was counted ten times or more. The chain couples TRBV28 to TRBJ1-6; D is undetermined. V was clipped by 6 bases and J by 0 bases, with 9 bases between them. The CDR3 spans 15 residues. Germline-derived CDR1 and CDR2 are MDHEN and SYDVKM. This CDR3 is CASSPRGSYNSPLHF. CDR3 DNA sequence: TGTGCCAGCAGCCCTCGGGGCTCCTATAATTCACCCCTCCACTTT.

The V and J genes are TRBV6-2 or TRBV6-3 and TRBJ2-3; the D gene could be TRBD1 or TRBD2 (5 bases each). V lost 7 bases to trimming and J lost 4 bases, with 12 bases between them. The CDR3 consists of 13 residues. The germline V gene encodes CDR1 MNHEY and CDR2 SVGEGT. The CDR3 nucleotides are TGTGCCAGCAATGGCGTGGGGGCAGATACGCAGTATTTT. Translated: CASNGVGADTQYF.

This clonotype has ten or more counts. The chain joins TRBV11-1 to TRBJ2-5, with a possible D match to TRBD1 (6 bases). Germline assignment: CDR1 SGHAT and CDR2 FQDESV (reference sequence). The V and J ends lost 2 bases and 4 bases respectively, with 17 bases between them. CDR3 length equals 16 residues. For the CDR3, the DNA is TGTGCCAGCAGCTTATCATTGACAGGTCTCCGAGAGACCCAGTACTTC. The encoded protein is CASSLSLTGLRETQYF.

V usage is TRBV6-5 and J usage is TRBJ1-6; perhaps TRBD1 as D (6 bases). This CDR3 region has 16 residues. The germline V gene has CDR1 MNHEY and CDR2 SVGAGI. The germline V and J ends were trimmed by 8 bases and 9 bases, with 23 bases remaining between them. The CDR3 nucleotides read TGTGCCAGCCGAGCCCGCCCGGACAGACACTTTTCACCCCTCCACTTT. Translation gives CASRARPDRHFSPLHF.

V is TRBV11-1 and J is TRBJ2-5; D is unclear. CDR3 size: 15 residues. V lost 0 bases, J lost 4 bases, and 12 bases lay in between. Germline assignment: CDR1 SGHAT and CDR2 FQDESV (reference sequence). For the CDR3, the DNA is TGTGCCAGCAGCTTAGCTAGGGTGGCTAGAGAGACCCAGTACTTC. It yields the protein CASSLARVARETQYF.

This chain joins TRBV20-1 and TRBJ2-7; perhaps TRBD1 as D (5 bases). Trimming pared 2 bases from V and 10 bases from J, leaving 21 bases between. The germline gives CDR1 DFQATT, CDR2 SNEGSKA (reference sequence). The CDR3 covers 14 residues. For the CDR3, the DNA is TGCAGTGCTAGACTATTCCCTGGGGCGGATGGCCAGTACGTC. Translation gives CSARLFPGADGQYV.

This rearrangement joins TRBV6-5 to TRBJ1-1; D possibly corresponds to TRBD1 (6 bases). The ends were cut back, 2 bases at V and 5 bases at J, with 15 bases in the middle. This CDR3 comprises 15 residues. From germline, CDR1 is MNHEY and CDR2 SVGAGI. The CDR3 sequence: CASSYSRGGGTEAFF. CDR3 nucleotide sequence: TGTGCCAGCAGTTACAGCAGGGGTGGAGGGACTGAAGCTTTCTTT.

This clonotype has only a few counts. The CDR3 sequence: CATCRGEGNNEQFF. In nucleotides, the CDR3 is TGTGCCACCTGCCGAGGTGAAGGTAACAATGAGCAGTTCTTC. J is TRBJ2-1 and V is TRBV10-3; D not certain. The germline V gene encodes CDR1 ENHRY and CDR2 SYGVKD. The V end was cut by 10 bases, the J end by 5 bases, with 18 bases between. The CDR3 covers 14 residues.

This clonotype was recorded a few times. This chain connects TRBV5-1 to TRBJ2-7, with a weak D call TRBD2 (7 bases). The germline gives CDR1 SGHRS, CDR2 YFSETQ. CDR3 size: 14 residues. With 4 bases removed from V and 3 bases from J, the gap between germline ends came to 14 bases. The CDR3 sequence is CASSLEGGFYEQYF. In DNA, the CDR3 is TGCGCCAGCAGCCTGGAGGGGGGGTTCTACGAGCAGTACTTC. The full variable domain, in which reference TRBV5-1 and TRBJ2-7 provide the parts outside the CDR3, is KAGVTQTPRYLIKTRGQQVTLSCSPISGHRSVSWYQQTPGQGLQFLFEYFSETQRNKGNFPGRFSGRQFSNSRSEMNVSTLELGDSALYLCASSLEGGFYEQYFGPGTRLTVT.